This T cell receptor beta chain was recorded in a study of T cells in Graves' hyperthyroidism and ophthalmopathy. Study-level information: Peripheral blood collection took place at initial diagnosis, before any treatment.

This clonotype was observed many times. Antigen specificity is unknown. Reasons for excluding patients were uncontrolled infection, other autoimmune disease, pregnancy or lactation. Using RNA transcripts as the source, TCR beta CDR3 regions were amplified. Researchers ran a first-round RT-PCR on the TCR CDR3 using the HTBI primer set. TCRdb used MiXCR to reprocess the multiplex PCR reads, holding one entry per CDR3 protein. The sample shows about 160,000 distinct CDR3 sequences, 9.4% of them seen only once. General study findings and limits: Most clonotypes expanded in thyroid above 0.001 were likewise present in blood. By a 13 V-J model, ophthalmopathy was set apart from stable hyperthyroidism.

The receptor was isolated from a woman between 18 and 29 years old with Graves' hyperthyroidism that later progressed to Graves' ophthalmopathy. Sequenced material: blood.

The CDR3 loop reads CASSLVGGSNEKLFF. The DNA for the CDR3 is TGTGCCAGCAGCTTAGTAGGCGGATCTAATGAAAAACTGTTTTTT. The chain carries TRBV11-2 and TRBJ1-4, with unresolved D. Germline CDR1 reads SGHAT; CDR2 reads FQNNGV. The CDR3 runs to 15 residues. V lost 1 base, J lost 3 bases, and 9 bases lay in between.